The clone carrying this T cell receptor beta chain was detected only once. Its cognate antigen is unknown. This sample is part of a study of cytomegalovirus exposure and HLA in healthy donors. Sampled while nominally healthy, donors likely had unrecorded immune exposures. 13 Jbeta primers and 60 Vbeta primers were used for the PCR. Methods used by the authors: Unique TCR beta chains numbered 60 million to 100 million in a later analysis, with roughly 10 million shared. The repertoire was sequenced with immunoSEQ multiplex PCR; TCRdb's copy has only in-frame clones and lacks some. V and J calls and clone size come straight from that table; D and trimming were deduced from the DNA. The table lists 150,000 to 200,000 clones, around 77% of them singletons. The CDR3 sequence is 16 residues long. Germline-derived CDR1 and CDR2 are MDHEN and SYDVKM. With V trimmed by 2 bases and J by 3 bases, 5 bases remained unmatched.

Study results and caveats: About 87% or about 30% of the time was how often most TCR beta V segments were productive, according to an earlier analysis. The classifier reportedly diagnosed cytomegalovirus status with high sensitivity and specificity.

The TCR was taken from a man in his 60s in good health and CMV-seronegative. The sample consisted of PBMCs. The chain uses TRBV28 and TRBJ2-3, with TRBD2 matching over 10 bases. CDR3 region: CASSLEAGGPTDTQYF. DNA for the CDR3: TGTGCCAGCAGTTTAGAAGCGGGAGGGCCAACAGATACGCAGTATTTT.